One and the same sample provided the 29 T cell receptor beta chains below, sequenced in a study of T-cell memory formation after mild COVID-19. TCRdb re-derived calls from the 5' RACE reads in MiXCR, one entry per CDR3 protein. The sample shows 250,000 to 400,000 distinct CDR3 sequences, around 15% of them seen only once. The specimen sequenced was PBMCs or a T cell subset sorted from them (not recorded which). These receptors came from a man aged 18 to 30 who had mild COVID-19 (a few samples of this study predate the infection). Cell type and time point are not known.

This sequence joins TRBV7-8 and TRBJ2-1; D gene ambiguous. CDR3 length: 14 residues. Germline V lookup: CDR1 SGHVS, CDR2 FQNEAQ. V lost 0 bases and J lost 5, with 8 bases in between. CDR3 bases: TGTGCCAGCAGCTTAGCGCCCGGCAACAATGAGCAGTTCTTC. Translation gives CASSLAPGNNEQFF.

This clonotype was seen only a few times. The chain recombines TRBV7-2 with TRBJ2-3; no clear D. V shed 3 bases and J shed 1 base, with 11 bases lying between them. Looked up from germline, CDR1 is SGHTA and CDR2 is FQGNSA. CDR3 length: 15 residues. The CDR3 DNA reads as TGTGCCAGCAGCTTGGCAGCTAGGGGCACAGATACGCAGTATTTT. Amino acid sequence: CASSLAARGTDTQYF. Complete variable domain (other parts from reference TRBV7-2 and TRBJ2-3): GAGVSQSPSNKVTEKGKDVELRCDPISGHTALYWYRQSLGQGLEFLIYFQGNSAPDKSGLPSDRFSAERTGGSVSTLTIQRTQQEDSAVYLCASSLAARGTDTQYFGPGTRLTVL.

This clonotype has more than one count but fewer than ten. The chain employs TRBV7-8 and TRBJ2-2; TRBD2 agrees at 10 bases. The CDR3 covers 15 residues. Losses at the gene ends were 1 base for V and 8 bases for J; bases not matched to a gene: 4. Germline-derived CDR1 and CDR2 are SGHVS and FQNEAQ. The CDR3 protein is CASSLGLAGDGELFF. The CDR3 DNA is TGTGCCAGCAGCTTAGGGCTAGCGGGGGATGGGGAGCTGTTTTTT.

This clonotype appeared a few times. The V call is TRBV7-2, the J call TRBJ1-1; D unresolved. V was trimmed by 5 bases and J by 0 bases, leaving 4 bases between them. This CDR3 is 12 amino acids long. CDR1 and CDR2 (germline): SGHTA, FQGNSA. Here the CDR3 DNA reads TGTGCCAGCAGCGTCTTGAACACTGAAGCTTTCTTT. This gives the protein CASSVLNTEAFF.

This sequence joins TRBV6-5 and TRBJ1-6, with a weak D call TRBD1 (5 bases). Trimming took 1 base from V and 9 from J, leaving 10 bases between them. CDR3 length: 14 amino acids. Per germline, CDR1 MNHEY and CDR2 SVGAGI. The CDR3 reads CASSYLGVSSPLHF. The CDR3 nucleotides are TGTGCCAGCAGTTACTTAGGGGTTAGTTCACCCCTCCACTTT.

The sample holds many counts of this clonotype. The chain is built from TRBV7-2 and TRBJ2-1; D unclear. V shed 1 base and J shed 7 bases, with 11 bases lying between them. From germline, CDR1 is SGHTA and CDR2 FQGNSA. The CDR3 runs to 14 residues. CDR3 sequence (DNA): TGTGCCAGCAGCTTAGGAACCGCCGGAAATGAGCAGTTCTTC. This encodes CASSLGTAGNEQFF.

This clonotype has just a few counts. The chain combines TRBV7-8 with TRBJ1-5; possible D gene TRBD1, 5 bases. This CDR3 contains 11 residues. The germline V and J ends were trimmed by 6 bases and 9 bases, with 9 bases remaining between them. CDR1 is SGHVS, CDR2 FQNEAQ, per germline. The CDR3: CASRGVGPQHF. In DNA, the CDR3 is TGTGCCAGCAGGGGGGTCGGGCCCCAGCATTTT.

The chain links TRBV7-2 to TRBJ1-6; D call uncertain. The CDR3 has 16 residues. V was clipped by 1 base and J by 9 bases, with 16 bases between them. Germline V gives CDR1 SGHTA, CDR2 FQGNSA. CDR3: CASSLERPGVGSPLHF. DNA of the CDR3: TGTGCCAGCAGCTTAGAGCGCCCCGGGGTAGGTTCACCCCTCCACTTT.

The table lists this clonotype with a few counts. The chain has TRBV7-6 and TRBJ1-1; 7 bases are a match to TRBD1. The CDR3 is made up of 13 amino acids. Germline V CDR1 and CDR2: SGHVS, FNYEAQ. The V segment lost 5 bases and the J segment 5 bases; nucleotides outside the gene matches: 5. The CDR3 nucleotides read TGTGCCAGCAGCGCGCAACAGGGGACTGAAGCTTTCTTT. Translating it yields CASSAQQGTEAFF. The full variable domain, completed using reference TRBV7-6 and TRBJ1-1, is GAGVSQSPRYKVTKRGQDVALRCDPISGHVSLYWYRQALGQGPEFLTYFNYEAQQDKSGLPNDRFSAERPEGSISTLTIQRTEQRDSAMYRCASSAQQGTEAFFGQGTRLTVV.

This chain joins TRBV7-9 and TRBJ1-2; D unresolved. Trimming took 7 bases from V and 9 from J, leaving 21 bases between them. In germline, CDR1 is SEHNR, CDR2 FQNEAQ (reference sequence). The CDR3 contains 14 residues. CDR3 DNA: TGTGCCAGCAACGACCCGGCTAGGGTTGCGAGCTACACCTTC. Amino acid sequence: CASNDPARVASYTF.

This rearrangement joins TRBV5-4 to TRBJ2-1, with a weak D call TRBD2 (5 bases). This CDR3 spans 14 amino acids. The V end lost 0 bases, the J end lost 7 bases, and 11 bases lay between the germline ends. The germline V gene has CDR1 SGHNT and CDR2 YYREEE (reference sequence). CDR3 sequence (DNA): TGTGCCAGCAGCTTGGGATCGGACTGGAATGAGCAGTTCTTC. This gives the protein CASSLGSDWNEQFF.

This clonotype was detected a few times. The chain uses TRBV7-9 and TRBJ2-7; a possible D gene is TRBD1 (6 bases). Trimming pared 5 bases from V and 5 bases from J, leaving 10 bases between. The CDR3 loop spans 12 amino acids. CDR1 is SEHNR and CDR2 is FQNEAQ in the germline V gene (reference sequence). CDR3 in amino acids: CASSHRDNEQYF. Written as DNA, the CDR3 is TGTGCCAGCAGCCACAGGGACAACGAGCAGTACTTC.

This clonotype was detected a few times. The chain joins TRBV9 to TRBJ2-3, with D uncertain. The germline gives CDR1 SGDLS, CDR2 YYNGEE. V was clipped by 0 bases and J by 6 bases, with 11 bases between them. This CDR3 contains 14 residues. Here the CDR3 DNA reads TGTGCCAGCAGCGTAGGCCCGGCCCCCGATACGCAGTATTTT. As protein: CASSVGPAPDTQYF.

The sample holds a few counts of this clonotype. The chain recombines TRBV6-2 or TRBV6-3 with TRBJ2-5; the D gene is possibly TRBD2 (5 bases). CDR1 is MNHEY and CDR2 is SVGEGT in the germline V gene. The V gene lost 5 bases and the J gene lost 5 bases, with 18 bases spanning the gap. The CDR3 has 15 amino acids. The CDR3 coding sequence is TGTGCCAGCAGTCCCTACAGACGGGGAGCCGAGACCCAGTACTTC. Translated, it gives CASSPYRRGAETQYF.

This clonotype was counted ten times or more. The J gene is TRBJ2-7, the V gene TRBV5-1; D uncertain. Germline CDR1 and CDR2: SGHRS and YFSETQ. The V end lost 5 bases, the J end lost 5 bases, and 17 bases lay between the germline ends. The CDR3 spans 14 residues. The CDR3 DNA sequence: TGCGCCAGCAGACCCGACCCCTTCGCCCACGAGCAGTACTTC. It yields the protein CASRPDPFAHEQYF.

The gene calls are TRBV7-9 and TRBJ2-5; D gene ambiguous. V was shortened by 5 bases and J by 7 bases, with 8 bases between the two germline ends. This CDR3 is 11 amino acids long. Germline loops: CDR1 SEHNR, CDR2 FQNEAQ (reference sequence). CDR3 nucleotide sequence: TGTGCCAGCAGCCACCGAGCGACCCAGTACTTC. Protein sequence: CASSHRATQYF.

This clonotype was detected a few times. DNA of the CDR3: TGCAGTGCTAAGGTGGGGAGCACCGGGGAGCTGTTTTTT. This gives the protein CSAKVGSTGELFF. The chain joins TRBV20-1 to TRBJ2-2, with D possibly matching TRBD2 (5 bases). Germline-derived CDR1 and CDR2 are DFQATT and SNEGSKA (reference sequence). Deletions cut 4 bases from V and 4 bases from J, with 10 bases between. The CDR3 is made up of 13 amino acids.

Regarding this clonotype: The CDR3 ends on some other residue instead of the conserved phenylalanine or tryptophan, so this is likely a read error. The chain joins TRBV6-5 to TRBJ1-2; D gene unclear. CDR3 size: 14 residues. Germline loops: CDR1 MNHEY, CDR2 SVGAGI. Deletions cut 10 bases from V and 0 bases from J, with 15 bases between. The CDR3 reads CATCVPGTNYGYTV. CDR3 in DNA: TGTGCCACCTGTGTACCGGGAACTAACTATGGCTACACCGTC.

In its sample, this clonotype was seen many times. V is TRBV7-2 and J is TRBJ2-2, with D perhaps TRBD2 (5 bases). Germline V gene lookup returns CDR1 SGHTA and CDR2 FQGNSA. The CDR3 runs 14 residues. Deletions cut 2 bases from V and 3 bases from J, with 7 bases between. Here the CDR3 reads CASSLQRYTGELFF. In DNA, the CDR3 is TGTGCCAGCAGCTTACAGCGGTACACCGGGGAGCTGTTTTTT.

This clonotype appeared a few times. The chain recombines TRBV6-5 with TRBJ1-5; 9 bases align to TRBD1. The CDR3 loop spans 15 amino acids. The germline CDR1 and CDR2 sequences are MNHEY and SVGAGI. Trimming at V came to 2 bases and at J to 4 bases, leaving 3 bases not matched to a gene. CDR3 protein: CASSYGGTGNQPQHF. The CDR3 nucleotides are TGTGCCAGCAGTTACGGTGGGACAGGGAATCAGCCCCAGCATTTT.

This clonotype was picked up a small number of times. The chain combines TRBV7-2 with TRBJ2-1, with 7 bases that match TRBD2. Germline-derived CDR1 and CDR2 are SGHTA and FQGNSA. This CDR3 region has 13 residues. The V segment lost 5 bases and the J segment 8 bases; nucleotides outside the gene matches: 6. CDR3: CASSRLAGDEQFF. DNA for the CDR3: TGTGCCAGCAGCCGACTAGCAGGCGATGAGCAGTTCTTC.

This clonotype was counted many times. The rearrangement joins TRBV4-1 to TRBJ2-5; D perhaps matches TRBD1 (6 bases). The V end was cut by 0 bases, the J end by 7 bases, with 18 bases between. This CDR3 has 16 amino acids. CDR1 MGHRA and CDR2 YSYEKL come from the germline V gene. The DNA of the CDR3 is TGCGCCAGCAGCCAAGATCACAGGGCGACGCAGTGGACCCAGTACTTC. Encoded protein: CASSQDHRATQWTQYF.

The sample holds a few counts of this clonotype. This rearrangement joins TRBV12-3 or TRBV12-4 to TRBJ2-7, with 8 bases identical to TRBD1. With 1 base clipped from V and 5 bases from J, the junction kept 13 bases outside the gene matches. The CDR3 has 17 amino acids. CDR3 sequence reads: CASSLDLWAGGFHEQYF. In nucleotides, the CDR3 is TGTGCCAGCAGTTTAGATCTTTGGGCAGGGGGCTTCCACGAGCAGTACTTC.

This clonotype came up a few times. This sequence joins TRBV5-4 and TRBJ2-7; D gene ambiguous. CDR1 is SGHNT and CDR2 is YYREEE in the germline V gene (reference sequence). The V gene lost 1 base and the J gene lost 2 bases, with 10 bases spanning the gap. CDR3 length: 14 residues. The CDR3 region has the DNA TGTGCCAGCAGCTTGAAAGCAAGCCCCTACGAGCAGTACTTC. It codes for CASSLKASPYEQYF.

This clonotype was detected only a few times. This chain joins TRBV7-2 and TRBJ1-4; no definite D call. The CDR3 is made up of 15 amino acids. Germline CDR1 is SGHTA and CDR2 is FQGNSA. V was trimmed by 2 bases and J by 7 bases, leaving 14 bases between them. CDR3 sequence (DNA): TGTGCCAGCAGCTTATTAAGGGTGGAAAGTGAAAAACTGTTTTTT. As protein: CASSLLRVESEKLFF. Filled out from reference TRBV7-2 and TRBJ1-4, the complete variable domain reads GAGVSQSPSNKVTEKGKDVELRCDPISGHTALYWYRQSLGQGLEFLIYFQGNSAPDKSGLPSDRFSAERTGGSVSTLTIQRTQQEDSAVYLCASSLLRVESEKLFFGSGTQLSVL.

This clonotype was counted only a few times. The V gene is TRBV6-5, the J gene TRBJ2-7; D remains ambiguous. The V and J ends lost 2 bases and 2 bases respectively, with 7 bases between them. This CDR3 contains 13 residues. Germline loops: CDR1 MNHEY, CDR2 SVGAGI. The CDR3 loop is CASSYGVAYEQYF. CDR3 nucleotide sequence: TGTGCCAGCAGTTACGGGGTGGCCTACGAGCAGTACTTC.

The chain recombines TRBV27 with TRBJ2-5; D tentatively reads TRBD1 or TRBD2 (5 bases each). This CDR3 has 13 residues. Between the trimmed V and J ends, which lost 7 bases and 6 bases, there was a span of 15 bases. Germline CDR1 is MNHEY and CDR2 is SMNVEV (reference sequence). The CDR3 reads CASMAGADQTQYF. CDR3 in DNA: TGTGCCAGCATGGCCGGGGCAGATCAGACCCAGTACTTC.

This clonotype was detected only once. This chain links TRBV7-3 with TRBJ1-3; D perhaps matches TRBD1 (5 bases). The CDR3 sequence is 16 residues long. The germline V and J ends were trimmed by 3 bases and 3 bases, with 15 bases remaining between them. Germline V gene lookup returns CDR1 SGHTA and CDR2 FQGTGA. In DNA form, the CDR3 reads TGTGCCAGCAGCTTGGGACCCCGGGACGGTGGAAACACCATATATTTT. Encoded protein: CASSLGPRDGGNTIYF. The whole variable domain, remainder taken from reference TRBV7-3 and TRBJ1-3, is GAGVSQTPSNKVTEKGKYVELRCDPISGHTALYWYRQSLGQGPEFLIYFQGTGAADDSGLPNDRFFAVRPEGSVSTLKIQRTERGDSAVYLCASSLGPRDGGNTIYFGEGSWLTVV.

J is TRBJ1-1 and V is TRBV7-3; D might be TRBD1 (5 bases). Trimming left V 5 bases short and J 1 base short, with 8 bases between. Germline V gene lookup returns CDR1 SGHTA and CDR2 FQGTGA. The CDR3 runs 13 residues. The CDR3 spells CASSTTGNTEAFF. The DNA for the CDR3 is TGTGCCAGCAGCACAACAGGGAACACTGAAGCTTTCTTT.